What follows describes a single T cell receptor beta chain. These data belong to a study of control samples from healthy donors and cancer patients. From germline, CDR1 is SGHTA and CDR2 FQGNSA. This CDR3 contains 13 residues. Deletions cut 2 bases from V and 4 bases from J, with 7 bases between. Libraries were prepared by immunoSEQ multiplex PCR; TCRdb keeps only in-frame clonotypes and omits some of them. The sample holds 130,000 or so clones, roughly 94% seen once. The clonotype was recovered from a man aged 60 to 69 with colorectal cancer. The V gene is TRBV7-2, the J gene TRBJ2-3; D not certain. The source material was PBMCs. CDR3 protein: CASSLSPPDTQYF. The DNA of the CDR3 is TGTGCCAGCAGCTTATCCCCCCCAGATACGCAGTATTTT. Combining the CDR3 with reference TRBV7-2 and TRBJ2-3 gives the whole variable domain GAGVSQSPSNKVTEKGKDVELRCDPISGHTALYWYRQSLGQGLEFLIYFQGNSAPDKSGLPSDRFSAERTGGSVSTLTIQRTQQEDSAVYLCASSLSPPDTQYFGPGTRLTVL.